These 15 T cell receptor beta chains share one sample of origin, sequenced in a study of blood T cell repertoires in COVID-19. Some clones are missing from TCRdb's copy, which holds only in-frame ones; the method was immunoSEQ multiplex PCR. The sample consists of 250,000 to 350,000 clones, around nine tenths of them appearing once. The sequenced material came from peripheral blood. These receptors were collected from a man aged 25-45 years with acute or convalescent COVID-19.

The CDR3 loop is CASSEASGSRGYTF. In DNA, the CDR3 is TGTGCCAGCAGTGAAGCATCAGGGTCCCGCGGCTACACCTTC. The J gene is TRBJ1-2, the V gene TRBV6-1; D is perhaps TRBD1 (5 bases). The CDR3 consists of 14 residues. V lost 0 bases and J lost 8, with 13 bases in between. Germline lookup yields CDR1 MNHNS and CDR2 SASEGT.

This rearrangement joins TRBV28 to TRBJ2-7; possible D gene TRBD2, 6 bases. Trimming took 9 bases from V and 6 from J, leaving 12 bases between them. The CDR3 runs to 11 residues. Germline lookup yields CDR1 MDHEN and CDR2 SYDVKM. The CDR3 coding sequence is TGTGCCAGTGGCGGGATACGCGAGCAGTACTTC. Protein: CASGGIREQYF.

The chain has TRBV12-5 and TRBJ1-1; D unresolved. CDR3 size: 11 residues. Germline V CDR1 and CDR2: LGHNT, FRNRAP. Trimming removed 6 bases at V and 5 bases at J, with 7 bases between. CDR3 in DNA: TGTGCTAGTGGAATAGAAACTGAAGCTTTCTTT. This encodes CASGIETEAFF.

V gene TRBV28 combines with J gene TRBJ2-7; 12 nucleotides line up with TRBD1. The CDR3 sequence is 12 residues long. CDR1 MDHEN and CDR2 SYDVKM come from the germline V gene. J lost 12 bases, V lost 4 bases, and 4 bases had no gene match. The CDR3 DNA is TGTGCCAGCAGTTCGTGGGACAGGGGGCGGTACTTC. It codes for CASSSWDRGRYF.

This clone occurred a few times. In DNA, the CDR3 is TGTGCCAGCAGTGAAGTTGATAGCGGGGGCCGGGATACGCAGTATTTT. Protein product: CASSEVDSGGRDTQYF. The chain carries TRBV6-1 and TRBJ2-3; 9 bases are shared with TRBD2. The trim removed 1 base at V and 6 bases at J, leaving 8 bases unmatched. Germline-derived CDR1 and CDR2 are MNHNS and SASEGT. The CDR3 totals 16 residues.

This sequence joins TRBV5-4 and TRBJ2-2, with D perhaps TRBD2 (5 bases). The V gene lost 4 bases and the J gene lost 8 bases, with 18 bases spanning the gap. The CDR3 has 15 amino acids. Germline loops: CDR1 SGHNT, CDR2 YYREEE (reference sequence). The CDR3: CASSRAGSERGELFF. The DNA for the CDR3 is TGTGCCAGCAGCCGGGCAGGATCGGAGCGGGGGGAGCTGTTTTTT.

The chain has TRBV28 and TRBJ1-5; possibly TRBD1 for D (5 bases). Germline CDR1 reads MDHEN; CDR2 reads SYDVKM. The V gene lost 3 bases and the J gene lost 7 bases, with 16 bases spanning the gap. The CDR3 is made up of 15 amino acids. CDR3 DNA sequence: TGTGCCAGCAGTTTGGGTCCAGGGCTCGACCAGCCCCAGCATTTT. Translation gives CASSLGPGLDQPQHF.

This clone was found once. The gene calls are TRBV5-1 and TRBJ2-2; 10 bases align to TRBD2. The V gene end was trimmed by 7 bases and the J gene end by 5 bases; junction bases not matched to a gene: 8. Germline values: CDR1 SGHRS, CDR2 YFSETQ. CDR3 length equals 15 residues. Here the CDR3 DNA reads TGCGCCAGCGCCCGGCCTAGCGGGGGAACCGGGGAGCTGTTTTTT. Translation: CASARPSGGTGELFF.

The V and J genes are TRBV19 and TRBJ1-5, with 8 bases fitting TRBD1. Germline loops: CDR1 LNHDA, CDR2 SQIVND (reference sequence). V shed 10 bases and J 1 base; nucleotides not matched to a gene: 9. This CDR3 spans 15 amino acids. The CDR3 reads CATVPRTGSNQPQHF. The DNA of the CDR3 is TGTGCCACAGTCCCGCGGACAGGGAGCAATCAGCCCCAGCATTTT.

This sequence joins TRBV6-6 and TRBJ2-1; 11 nucleotides align to TRBD2. This CDR3 has 19 residues. Germline CDR1 is MNHNY and CDR2 is SVGAGI (reference sequence). V lost 6 bases and J lost 1; bases outside the gene matches: 14. CDR3 region: CASSSAGTSGSGSYNEQFF. The CDR3 bases are TGTGCCAGCAGCTCCGCGGGGACTAGCGGTTCCGGATCCTACAATGAGCAGTTCTTC.

The chain joins TRBV2 to TRBJ2-7; 9 nucleotides line up with TRBD2. In germline, CDR1 is SNHLY, CDR2 FYNNEI. CDR3 size: 17 residues. J lost 0 bases, V lost 7 bases, and 13 bases had no gene match. The CDR3 loop is CASTNRWSGGTSYEQYF. The DNA of the CDR3 is TGTGCCAGCACCAACCGCTGGAGCGGGGGGACCTCCTACGAGCAGTACTTC.

V gene TRBV4-2 combines with J gene TRBJ1-3, with 8 positions matching TRBD1. Germline V gene sequence: CDR1 LGHNA, CDR2 YNFKEQ. J was trimmed by 4 bases and V by 4 bases; bases with no gene match: 9. The CDR3 covers 16 residues. The CDR3 DNA reads as TGTGCCAGCAGCCCAAGCCAGGACAGGGCGGGAAACACCATATATTTT. It translates to CASSPSQDRAGNTIYF.

In this sample, this clone turned up a few times. The V and J genes are TRBV5-4 and TRBJ2-2; D is undetermined. Germline CDR1 SGHNT, CDR2 YYREEE (reference sequence). The V gene lost 2 bases and the J gene lost 1 base, with 6 bases spanning the gap. This CDR3 is 14 amino acids long. CDR3 bases: TGTGCCAGCAGCTTCCTTCTGAACACCGGGGAGCTGTTTTTT. This sequence encodes CASSFLLNTGELFF.

This chain uses TRBV5-4 with TRBJ1-2; unclear D gene. V dropped 2 bases and J dropped 2 bases, with 19 bases sitting between them. The CDR3 loop spans 17 amino acids. CDR1 and CDR2 from the germline V gene are SGHNT and YYREEE (reference sequence). CDR3 nucleotide sequence: TGTGCCAGCAGCTTTCGGGTAGGCCCGGTTACAAACTATGGCTACACCTTC. Translation gives CASSFRVGPVTNYGYTF.

The chain has TRBV28 and TRBJ2-7, with 8 bases matching TRBD2. From germline, CDR1 is MDHEN and CDR2 SYDVKM. The V and J ends lost 6 bases and 2 bases, in that order; junction bases with no gene match: 6. The CDR3 length is 14 residues. In DNA form, the CDR3 reads TGTGCCAGCAGCCCAGCGGGAGCTGCCTACGAGCAGTACTTC. This sequence encodes CASSPAGAAYEQYF.